The next 26 T cell receptor beta chains were all read from a single sample in a study of T cell responses to AZD1222 COVID-19 vaccine. Repertoires were generated with immunoSEQ multiplex PCR, while TCRdb's copy carries only in-frame clones and drops some. The data show around 150,000 clones, around 90% seen once. This material consisted of peripheral blood, taken on day 0 of MenACWY control vaccination. These receptors came from an adult in good health.

The count of this clone is one. The chain joins TRBV2 to TRBJ2-7, with 7 bases lining up with TRBD1. The germline gives CDR1 SNHLY, CDR2 FYNNEI. There are 15 residues in the CDR3. The ends lost 4 bases at V and 4 bases at J; junction bases unmatched: 10. The CDR3 sequence is CASSGGGTDIYEQYF. CDR3 bases: TGTGCCAGCAGTGGGGGTGGGACAGATATTTACGAGCAGTACTTC.

The genes are TRBV9 and TRBJ1-1; TRBD1 agrees at 8 bases. This CDR3 has 15 amino acids. V gave up 4 bases and J gave up 5 bases; unmatched junction bases: 10. The germline CDR1 and CDR2 sequences are SGDLS and YYNGEE. In DNA form, the CDR3 reads TGTGCCAGCAGCTCCGTGGACAGGGTAGGGACTGAAGCTTTCTTT. It is translated as CASSSVDRVGTEAFF.

The CDR3 sequence: CAISQGDTEAFF. The CDR3 nucleotides read TGTGCCATATCGCAGGGGGACACTGAAGCTTTCTTT. The V gene is TRBV19, the J gene TRBJ1-1; 7 bases are shared with TRBD1. Germline assignment: CDR1 LNHDA and CDR2 SQIVND (reference sequence). With 10 bases clipped from V and 3 bases from J, the junction kept 5 bases outside the gene matches. The CDR3 sequence is 12 residues long.

V usage is TRBV18 and J usage is TRBJ2-1; 8 nucleotides align to TRBD2. J gave up 1 base and V 3 bases, and 14 bases lay outside the gene matches. The CDR3 consists of 19 residues. Germline-derived CDR1 and CDR2 are KGHSH and LQKENI. CDR3 sequence reads: CASSPRFSGSTVSYNEQFF. The CDR3 region has the DNA TGTGCCAGCTCACCGAGGTTCAGCGGGAGTACGGTTTCCTACAATGAGCAGTTCTTC.

The chain couples TRBV19 to TRBJ2-6; 11 bases fit TRBD1. The junction had 4 bases not matched to a gene; V was cut back by 6 bases and J by 0 bases. This CDR3 region has 17 residues. Germline values: CDR1 LNHDA, CDR2 SQIVND (reference sequence). CDR3 region: CASRLGTGGSGANVLTF. The CDR3 nucleotides read TGTGCCAGTAGACTTGGGACAGGGGGCTCTGGGGCCAACGTCCTGACTTTC. The full variable domain, completed using reference TRBV19 and TRBJ2-6, is DGGITQSPKYLFRKEGQNVTLSCEQNLNHDAMYWYRQDPGQGLRLIYYSQIVNDFQKGDIAEGYSVSREKKESFPLTVTSAQKNPTAFYLCASRLGTGGSGANVLTFGAGSRLTVL.

The chain has TRBV4-3 and TRBJ2-2; 11 bases match TRBD1. Germline-derived CDR1 and CDR2 are LGHNA and YSLEER. The CDR3 covers 17 residues. V shed 1 base, J shed 3 bases, and the junction held 4 bases outside the gene matches. The CDR3 DNA is TGCGCCAGCAGCCAAGGGACAGGGGGCATCGACACCGGGGAGCTGTTTTTT. The encoded protein is CASSQGTGGIDTGELFF.

This chain links TRBV12-3 or TRBV12-4 with TRBJ1-2; D might be TRBD1 (5 bases). The length of the CDR3 is 13 residues. The V end was cut by 3 bases, the J end by 8 bases, with 13 bases between. CDR3 bases: TGTGCCAGCAGTTTGAGGCAGGGCTTAGGCTACACCTTC. This encodes CASSLRQGLGYTF.

The chain has TRBV6-5 and TRBJ2-3; no definite D call. CDR3 length equals 15 residues. CDR1 and CDR2 (germline): MNHEY, SVGAGI. The germline V and J ends were trimmed by 0 bases and 0 bases, with 7 bases remaining between them. CDR3 residues: CASSYSRASTDTQYF. The CDR3 DNA follows: TGTGCCAGCAGTTACTCGAGAGCAAGCACAGATACGCAGTATTTT.

The genes are TRBV13 and TRBJ2-7, with TRBD1 identical over 8 bases. Losses at the gene ends were 5 bases for V and 1 base for J; bases not matched to a gene: 7. Germline CDR1 reads PRHDT; CDR2 reads FYEKMQ (reference sequence). This CDR3 spans 15 amino acids. The CDR3 spells CASSPGTGPSYEQYF. The DNA for the CDR3 is TGTGCCAGCAGCCCCGGGACAGGCCCGTCCTACGAGCAGTACTTC.

The chain links TRBV9 to TRBJ2-5; 9 positions match TRBD2. Germline V lookup: CDR1 SGDLS, CDR2 YYNGEE. V lost 4 bases and J lost 5; bases outside the gene matches: 15. There are 17 residues in the CDR3. This CDR3 reads CASSPHGLAGERETQYF. The CDR3 DNA sequence: TGTGCCAGCAGCCCCCATGGGTTAGCGGGAGAAAGGGAGACCCAGTACTTC. The full variable domain, completed using reference TRBV9 and TRBJ2-5, is DSGVTQTPKHLITATGQRVTLRCSPRSGDLSVYWYQQSLDQGLQFLIQYYNGEERAKGNILERFSAQQFPDLHSELNLSSLELGDSALYFCASSPHGLAGERETQYFGPGTRLLVL.

The CDR3 protein is CASSLRTSSSGNTIYF. The CDR3 bases are TGTGCCAGCAGCCTTAGGACTTCCAGCTCTGGAAACACCATATATTTT. V usage is TRBV6-6 and J usage is TRBJ1-3; D not certain. The CDR3 has 16 amino acids. Germline-derived CDR1 and CDR2 are MNHNY and SVGAGI (reference sequence). The V and J ends lost 6 bases and 0 bases respectively, with 15 bases between them.

The chain recombines TRBV5-6 with TRBJ1-5; D is unresolved. CDR1 SGHDT and CDR2 YYEEEE come from the germline V gene. The CDR3 consists of 14 residues. The V gene lost 4 bases and the J gene lost 2 bases, with 10 bases spanning the gap. CDR3 sequence (DNA): TGTGCCAGCAGCCCCGGGATAGGCAATCAGCCCCAGCATTTT. Translating gives CASSPGIGNQPQHF.

V and J are TRBV5-1 and TRBJ2-3; 7 positions match TRBD2. CDR3 length: 17 amino acids. CDR1 is SGHRS and CDR2 is YFSETQ in the germline V gene. V was pared by 0 bases and J by 9 bases, with 16 bases of the junction left unmatched. CDR3: CASSLDRTRGAIGTQYF. DNA for the CDR3: TGCGCCAGCAGCTTGGATCGGACTAGAGGCGCTATAGGGACGCAGTATTTT.

V usage is TRBV4-1 and J usage is TRBJ2-7, with TRBD2 identical over 12 bases. The germline V gene has CDR1 MGHRA and CDR2 YSYEKL. V was clipped by 3 bases and J by 3 bases; unmatched bases: 3. The CDR3 length is 15 residues. The CDR3: CASSQGTSGLYEQYF. The DNA for the CDR3 is TGCGCCAGCAGCCAGGGGACTAGCGGGCTCTACGAGCAGTACTTC.

This chain uses TRBV7-9 with TRBJ1-6; maybe TRBD1 (5 bases). Germline lookup yields CDR1 SEHNR and CDR2 FQNEAQ (reference sequence). V dropped 6 bases and J dropped 7 bases, with 16 bases sitting between them. This CDR3 has 15 amino acids. The CDR3 nucleotides read TGTGCCAGCAGTCCGGGGGGGTCGCGGAATTCACCCCTCCACTTT. Its protein product is CASSPGGSRNSPLHF.

The CDR3 DNA follows: TGTGCCAGCAGCGTAGCGGCGGGAGGCCCCACAGATACGCAGTATTTT. Protein sequence: CASSVAAGGPTDTQYF. The chain employs TRBV9 and TRBJ2-3; 8 bases line up with TRBD2. CDR1 SGDLS and CDR2 YYNGEE come from the germline V gene. CDR3 length: 16 amino acids. After removal of 0 bases from V and 2 bases from J, the junction contained 5 bases not matched to a gene.

The CDR3 here is CASSLGQGDYGYTF. In DNA form, the CDR3 reads TGCGCCAGCAGCTTGGGGCAGGGCGACTATGGCTACACCTTC. The J gene is TRBJ1-2, the V gene TRBV5-1, with a possible D match to TRBD1 (5 bases). Trimming took 0 bases from V and 3 from J, leaving 9 bases between them. The V gene's germline CDR1 is SGHRS and CDR2 YFSETQ. This CDR3 region has 14 residues.

The rearrangement uses TRBV10-3 and TRBJ1-5; TRBD1 agrees at 8 bases. This CDR3 spans 15 amino acids. Germline loops: CDR1 ENHRY, CDR2 SYGVKD. Germline trimming cut 5 bases from V and 1 base from J; bases unmatched to any gene: 4. In DNA, the CDR3 is TGTGCCATCAGTCCAGGGACAGGAAGCAATCAGCCCCAGCATTTT. This codes for CAISPGTGSNQPQHF.

The chain combines TRBV9 with TRBJ1-1, with D possibly matching TRBD1 (6 bases). Trimming shortened V by 6 bases and J by 3 bases, and 12 bases separated the two germline ends. CDR3 length: 13 residues. Germline CDR1 and CDR2: SGDLS and YYNGEE. This chain's CDR3 is CASMRGADTEAFF. The CDR3 DNA reads TGTGCCAGCATGAGGGGGGCAGACACTGAAGCTTTCTTT. The entire variable domain, with the rest obtained from reference TRBV9 and TRBJ1-1, is as follows: DSGVTQTPKHLITATGQRVTLRCSPRSGDLSVYWYQQSLDQGLQFLIQYYNGEERAKGNILERFSAQQFPDLHSELNLSSLELGDSALYFCASMRGADTEAFFGQGTRLTVV.

The CDR3 DNA reads TGTGCCAGCAGTTCGCAGGGGGCTTTCGGGACGAACACTGAAGCTTTCTTT. Translated, it gives CASSSQGAFGTNTEAFF. This rearrangement joins TRBV28 to TRBJ1-1; 8 bases map to TRBD1. The V gene's germline CDR1 is MDHEN and CDR2 SYDVKM. The ends lost 4 bases at V and 1 base at J; junction bases unmatched: 11. This CDR3 region has 17 residues.

The chain combines TRBV14 with TRBJ1-2; no firm D call. The V and J ends lost 1 base and 2 bases respectively, with 11 bases between them. Germline CDR1 SGHDN, CDR2 FVKESK. This CDR3 is 15 amino acids long. The chain's CDR3 is CASSQGPERNYGYTF. CDR3 DNA: TGTGCCAGCAGCCAAGGTCCGGAGAGAAACTATGGCTACACCTTC.

The chain links TRBV6-2 or TRBV6-3 to TRBJ1-1, with D perhaps matching TRBD1 (5 bases). The CDR3 loop spans 12 amino acids. V gave up 4 bases and J gave up 8 bases, with 11 bases separating them. The germline V gene has CDR1 MNHEY and CDR2 SVGEGT. The CDR3 DNA follows: TGTGCCAGCAGTTTACCCCCAGGGGAAGCTTTCTTT. Protein: CASSLPPGEAFF.

The CDR3 here is CASAVTDTQYF. The CDR3 nucleotides read TGTGCCAGCGCAGTCACAGATACGCAGTATTTT. The J gene is TRBJ2-3, the V gene TRBV19; no definite D call. CDR1 is LNHDA, CDR2 SQIVND, per germline (reference sequence). Trimming shortened V by 9 bases and J by 2 bases, and 6 bases separated the two germline ends. The CDR3 is 11 amino acids.

The chain joins TRBV3-1 (or the pseudogene TRBV3-2) to TRBJ1-1; maybe TRBD1 (5 bases). V was shortened by 3 bases and J by 3 bases, with 8 bases between the two germline ends. The CDR3 spans 13 residues. From germline, CDR1 is LGHDT and CDR2 YNNKEL (reference sequence). In DNA, the CDR3 is TGTGCCAGCAGCCACCGGGGGGACACTGAAGCTTTCTTT. The encoded protein is CASSHRGDTEAFF.

J is TRBJ2-7 and V is TRBV6-5; D remains ambiguous. The CDR3 has 15 residues. Looked up from germline, CDR1 is MNHEY and CDR2 is SVGAGI. Trimming removed 7 bases at V and 2 bases at J, with 18 bases between. CDR3 coding DNA: TGTGCCAGCACCCCCCGCTTGGGCTCCCCCTACGAGCAGTACTTC. It specifies CASTPRLGSPYEQYF.

This chain connects TRBV2 to TRBJ2-7; D unresolved. This CDR3 region has 13 residues. With 8 bases removed from V and 4 bases from J, the gap between germline ends came to 15 bases. From germline, CDR1 is SNHLY and CDR2 FYNNEI. CDR3 in DNA: TGTGCCAGCCTCCGTTACTCAAATTACGAGCAGTACTTC. It translates to CASLRYSNYEQYF.